These 10 T cell receptor beta chains originate from one sample sequenced in a study of post-analysis software for immune sequencing data. Whole-study results and caveats: There were a few TRBV segments more frequent in patients than controls, and TRBV5-6, TRBV5-1 and TRBV20-1 were among them.

Every TCR beta cDNA library bore unique molecular identifiers. TCRdb reanalysed the PCR reads using MiXCR and keeps one entry per CDR3 protein. This table has 650,000 to 900,000 distinct CDR3 sequences, roughly 50% appearing once. No antigen has been assigned to these receptors. Sequenced sample: blood. These receptors all come from a girl under 18 with multiple sclerosis.

About this clonotype: One end of the junction varies from germline; a read error may be responsible. V is TRBV28 and J is TRBJ2-3, with a weak D call TRBD1 (6 bases). This CDR3 spans 15 amino acids. Germline V gene lookup returns CDR1 MDHEN and CDR2 SYDVKM. The CDR3 region is CASSSYRERTDTRYF. The DNA for the CDR3 is TGTGCCAGCAGTTCCTACAGGGAGAGGACAGATACGCGGTATTTT.

The rearrangement links TRBV20-1 to TRBJ2-1, with 14 bases fitting TRBD2. This CDR3 has 13 amino acids. Germline assignment: CDR1 DFQATT and CDR2 SNEGSKA (reference sequence). With 8 bases clipped from V and 9 bases from J, the junction kept 6 bases outside the gene matches. This CDR3 is CSSGTSGSTEQFF. CDR3 bases: TGCAGTTCGGGGACTAGCGGGAGTACTGAGCAGTTCTTC.

On this clonotype itself: This may arise from a read error, as a much more abundant clone is one base away. This rearrangement joins TRBV5-1 to TRBJ2-5; 10 bases agree with TRBD1. The CDR3 is 15 amino acids. V gave up 4 bases and J gave up 11 bases; unmatched junction bases: 14. Per the germline V gene, CDR1 is SGHRS and CDR2 is YFSETQ. In nucleotides, the CDR3 is TGCGCCAGCAGCGCAGGGGACAGGGGTTACAATGAGCAGTACTTC. Its translation is CASSAGDRGYNEQYF.

This clonotype has just a few counts. The chain couples TRBV7-3 to TRBJ2-7, with 12 positions matching TRBD2. The V and J ends lost 5 bases and 6 bases, in that order; junction bases with no gene match: 5. The CDR3 runs to 14 residues. Germline values: CDR1 SGHTA, CDR2 FQGTGA. The CDR3 region has the DNA TGTGCCAGCAGCCCTAGCGGGAGGGCCCTCGAGCAGTACTTC. Translating it yields CASSPSGRALEQYF.

This chain uses TRBV5-1 with TRBJ2-7; 8 bases are shared with TRBD2. Trimming at V came to 2 bases and at J to 6 bases, leaving 10 bases not matched to a gene. The CDR3 loop spans 15 amino acids. CDR1 is SGHRS, CDR2 YFSETQ, per germline. The CDR3 nucleotides are TGCGCCAGCAGCTTTTTTCAGCGGGAGCCCCGCGAGCAGTACTTC. This encodes CASSFFQREPREQYF. Variable domain in full (rest from reference TRBV5-1 and TRBJ2-7): KAGVTQTPRYLIKTRGQQVTLSCSPISGHRSVSWYQQTPGQGLQFLFEYFSETQRNKGNFPGRFSGRQFSNSRSEMNVSTLELGDSALYLCASSFFQREPREQYFGPGTRLTVT.

This chain joins TRBV6-6 and TRBJ1-2; D is perhaps TRBD1 (5 bases). V lost 0 bases and J lost 8, with 16 bases in between. The CDR3 is made up of 15 amino acids. Germline CDR1 is MNHNY and CDR2 is SVGAGI (reference sequence). CDR3 in amino acids: CASSYSGGLLGGYTF. The CDR3 DNA sequence: TGTGCCAGCAGTTACTCGGGGGGTCTCCTAGGAGGCTACACCTTC.

The rearrangement joins TRBV15 to TRBJ2-3, with D perhaps given as TRBD1 or TRBD2 (5 bases each). Germline assignment: CDR1 LNHNV and CDR2 YYDKDF (reference sequence). V was cut by 0 bases and J by 4 bases, with 17 bases left in between. The CDR3 is made up of 17 amino acids. The CDR3 protein is CATSRDEAPRGPDTQYF. The CDR3 region has the DNA TGTGCCACCAGCAGAGATGAAGCTCCACGGGGACCAGATACGCAGTATTTT.

As DNA, the CDR3 is TGTGCCAGCAGTGGCGGGGCGGGAGGTGAAAAACTGTTTTTT. It specifies CASSGGAGGEKLFF. J is TRBJ1-4 and V is TRBV4-2; TRBD1 might be the D (5 bases). Germline CDR1 is LGHNA and CDR2 is YNFKEQ. The CDR3 has 14 residues. The V end was cut by 6 bases, the J end by 7 bases, with 15 bases between.

This clonotype was seen more than once but under ten times. The chain joins TRBV15 to TRBJ1-4; D remains ambiguous. Germline CDR1 LNHNV, CDR2 YYDKDF (reference sequence). V was trimmed by 0 bases and J by 1 base, leaving 6 bases between them. The CDR3 totals 15 residues. The CDR3 spells CATSRDVVTNEKLFF. In nucleotides, the CDR3 is TGTGCCACCAGCAGAGATGTCGTAACTAATGAAAAACTGTTTTTT.

The chain links TRBV11-3 to TRBJ2-1; D is undetermined. Per the germline V gene, CDR1 is SGHNT and CDR2 is YENEEA. This CDR3 region has 13 residues. The V gene lost 2 bases and the J gene lost 6 bases, with 8 bases spanning the gap. DNA of the CDR3: TGTGCCAGCAGCTTATATCAAGTCAATGAGCAGTTCTTC. Translating it yields CASSLYQVNEQFF.